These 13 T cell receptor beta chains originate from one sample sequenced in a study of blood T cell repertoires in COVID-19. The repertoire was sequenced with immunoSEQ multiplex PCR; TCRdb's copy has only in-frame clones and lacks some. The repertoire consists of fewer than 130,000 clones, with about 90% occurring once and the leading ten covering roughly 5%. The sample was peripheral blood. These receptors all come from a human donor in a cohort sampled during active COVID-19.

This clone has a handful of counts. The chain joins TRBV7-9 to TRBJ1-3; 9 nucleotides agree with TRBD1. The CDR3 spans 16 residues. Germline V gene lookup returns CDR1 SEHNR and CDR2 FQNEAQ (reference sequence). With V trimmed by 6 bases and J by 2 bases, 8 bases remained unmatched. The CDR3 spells CASSLKRTGAGNTIYF. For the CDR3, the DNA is TGTGCCAGCAGTCTTAAGCGGACAGGGGCTGGAAACACCATATATTTT.

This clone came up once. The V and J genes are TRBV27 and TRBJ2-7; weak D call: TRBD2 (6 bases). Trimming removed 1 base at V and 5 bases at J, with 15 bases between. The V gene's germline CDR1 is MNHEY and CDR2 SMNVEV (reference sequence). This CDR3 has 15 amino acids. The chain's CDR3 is CASSLFAGLDHEQYF. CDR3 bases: TGTGCCAGCAGTTTATTTGCGGGATTAGACCACGAGCAGTACTTC.

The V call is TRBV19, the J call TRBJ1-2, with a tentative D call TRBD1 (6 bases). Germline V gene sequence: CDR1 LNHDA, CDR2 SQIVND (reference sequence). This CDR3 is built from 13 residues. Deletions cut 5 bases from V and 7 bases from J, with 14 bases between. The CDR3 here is CASSWIQGSGYTF. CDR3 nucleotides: TGTGCCAGTAGTTGGATACAGGGTTCTGGCTACACCTTC.

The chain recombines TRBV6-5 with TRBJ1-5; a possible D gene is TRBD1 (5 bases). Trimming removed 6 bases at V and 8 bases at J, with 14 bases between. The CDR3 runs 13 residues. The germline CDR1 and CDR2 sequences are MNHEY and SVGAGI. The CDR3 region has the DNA TGTGCCAGCAGAAGGGGCCCGAGCGAGCCCCAGCATTTT. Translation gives CASRRGPSEPQHF.

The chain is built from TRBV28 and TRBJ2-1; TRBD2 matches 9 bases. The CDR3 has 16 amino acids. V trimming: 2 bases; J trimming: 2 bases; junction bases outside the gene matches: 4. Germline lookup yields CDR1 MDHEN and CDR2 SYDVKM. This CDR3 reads CASSLAGGPTYNEQFF. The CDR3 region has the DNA TGTGCCAGCAGTTTAGCGGGAGGGCCCACCTACAATGAGCAGTTCTTC.

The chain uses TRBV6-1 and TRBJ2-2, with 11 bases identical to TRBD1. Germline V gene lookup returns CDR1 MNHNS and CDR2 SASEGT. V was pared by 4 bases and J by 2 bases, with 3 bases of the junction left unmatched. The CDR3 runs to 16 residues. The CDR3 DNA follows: TGTGCCAGCAGTGGAGGACAGGGGGCAAACACCGGGGAGCTGTTTTTT. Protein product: CASSGGQGANTGELFF.

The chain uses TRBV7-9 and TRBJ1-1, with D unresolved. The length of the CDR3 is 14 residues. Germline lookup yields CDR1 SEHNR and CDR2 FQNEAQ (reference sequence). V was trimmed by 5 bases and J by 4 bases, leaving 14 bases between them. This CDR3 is CASSEDLSSTEAFF. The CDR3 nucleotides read TGTGCCAGCAGCGAGGACTTGTCGAGCACTGAAGCTTTCTTT.

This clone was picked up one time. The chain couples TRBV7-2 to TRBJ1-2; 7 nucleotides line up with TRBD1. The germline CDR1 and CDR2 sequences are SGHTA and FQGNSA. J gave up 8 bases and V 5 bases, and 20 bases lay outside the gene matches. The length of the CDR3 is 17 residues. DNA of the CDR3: TGTGCCAGCAGCGACCCCGGGACAGTACTTATCCTGCCGGGCTACACCTTC. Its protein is CASSDPGTVLILPGYTF.

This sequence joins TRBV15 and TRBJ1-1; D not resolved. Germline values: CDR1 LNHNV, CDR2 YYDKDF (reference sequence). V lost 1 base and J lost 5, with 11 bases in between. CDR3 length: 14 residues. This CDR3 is CATSRVATGTEAFF. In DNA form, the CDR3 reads TGTGCCACCAGCAGAGTGGCTACCGGGACTGAAGCTTTCTTT.

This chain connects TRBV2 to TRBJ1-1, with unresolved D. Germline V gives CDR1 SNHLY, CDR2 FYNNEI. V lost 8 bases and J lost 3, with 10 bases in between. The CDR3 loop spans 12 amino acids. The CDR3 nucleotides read TGTGCCAGCGTAACCTATGACACTGAAGCTTTCTTT. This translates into CASVTYDTEAFF.

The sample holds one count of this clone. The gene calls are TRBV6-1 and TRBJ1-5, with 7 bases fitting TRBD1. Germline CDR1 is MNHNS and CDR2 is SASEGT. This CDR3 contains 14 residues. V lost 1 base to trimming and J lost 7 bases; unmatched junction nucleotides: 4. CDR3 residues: CASSEEGAVQPQHF. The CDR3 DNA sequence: TGTGCCAGCAGTGAAGAGGGGGCTGTGCAGCCCCAGCATTTT.

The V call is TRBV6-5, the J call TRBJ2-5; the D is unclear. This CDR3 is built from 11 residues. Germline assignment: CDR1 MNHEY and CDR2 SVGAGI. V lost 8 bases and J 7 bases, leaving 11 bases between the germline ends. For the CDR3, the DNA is TGTGCCAGCGGGTCCCGAGGGACCCAGTACTTC. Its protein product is CASGSRGTQYF.

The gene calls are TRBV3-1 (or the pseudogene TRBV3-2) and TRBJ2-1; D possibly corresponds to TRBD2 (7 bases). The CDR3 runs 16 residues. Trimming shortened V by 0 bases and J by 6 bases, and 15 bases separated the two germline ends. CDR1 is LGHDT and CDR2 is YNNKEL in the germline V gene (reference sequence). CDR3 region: CASSQDRVGGANEQFF. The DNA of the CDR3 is TGTGCCAGCAGCCAAGATCGGGTAGGGGGGGCCAATGAGCAGTTCTTC.